The clone carrying this T cell receptor beta chain was detected ten times or more. Its antigen remains unidentified. A junction boundary mismatches the germline segment, possibly from a read error. The read ends 3 residues shy of where the CDR3 ends; the end is completed using the germline J gene. Other DNA sequences in the same sample also yield this CDR3. Sequencing was performed with immunoSEQ multiplex PCR; in TCRdb, only in-frame clones are kept and a portion is missing. This repertoire holds about 35,000 clones, and none appear only once. This specimen comes from a study of T cell clonality in common variable immunodeficiency. Regarding the study as a whole: What drives increased CVID clonality needs T cell subpopulation sequencing. In common variable immunodeficiency, TCR beta chains reportedly carried fewer deletions and N-nucleotide insertions. CVID subjects shared fewer TCRbeta clones than healthy controls did. Compared with healthy controls, CVID subjects showed increased TCRbeta clonality, mostly in about a third.

The CDR3 spans 14 residues. Germline values: CDR1 DFQATT, CDR2 SNEGSKA (reference sequence). The chain links TRBV20-1 to TRBJ1-5; TRBD1 is a possible D gene (6 bases). Sequencing used peripheral blood mononuclear cells. This clonotype originated in a person aged 18-70 years in good health. The part of the CDR3 DNA that was read is TGCAGTGCCAGAGCAGGGGAAGGCAATCAGCCC. It yields the protein CSARAGEGNQP. The whole CDR3 sequence reads CSARAGEGNQPQHF.